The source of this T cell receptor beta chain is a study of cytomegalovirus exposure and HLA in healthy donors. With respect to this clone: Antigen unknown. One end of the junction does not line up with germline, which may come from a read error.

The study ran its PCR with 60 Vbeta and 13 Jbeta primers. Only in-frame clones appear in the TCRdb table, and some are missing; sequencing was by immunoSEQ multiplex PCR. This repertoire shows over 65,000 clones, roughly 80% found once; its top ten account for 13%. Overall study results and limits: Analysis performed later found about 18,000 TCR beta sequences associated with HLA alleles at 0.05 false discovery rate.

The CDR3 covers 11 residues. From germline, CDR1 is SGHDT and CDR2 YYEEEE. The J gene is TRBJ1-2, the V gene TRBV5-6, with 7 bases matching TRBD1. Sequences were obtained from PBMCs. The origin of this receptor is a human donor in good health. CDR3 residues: CASSLGGDRNF. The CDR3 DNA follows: TGTGCCAGCAGCTTGGGGGGGGACAGAAACTTC.